The 8 T cell receptor beta chains presented below share a single source sample, sequenced in a study of shared clonotypes between healthy human individuals. The table came from immunoSEQ multiplex PCR; TCRdb's copy has only in-frame clones and leaves some out. The table lists more than 2,000,000 clones, around 90% of them singletons. The sequenced sample consisted of naive CD4+ T cells sorted from blood. Subset indicated: CD45RA+ positively selected. The receptors derive from a man younger than 35 in good health.

V and J are TRBV9 and TRBJ2-3; D is unclear. CDR1 and CDR2 (germline): SGDLS, YYNGEE. The CDR3 spans 16 residues. V lost 0 bases and J 4 bases, leaving 15 bases between the germline ends. CDR3 bases: TGTGCCAGCAGCGTAGGAAACACCGGATCCCCAGATACGCAGTATTTT. Protein sequence: CASSVGNTGSPDTQYF.

In its sample, this clone was seen a few times. The chain is built from TRBV18 and TRBJ1-1; D is undetermined. Germline V gene sequence: CDR1 KGHSH, CDR2 LQKENI. The V gene lost 3 bases and the J gene lost 1 base, with 12 bases spanning the gap. The CDR3 extends over 15 amino acids. The CDR3 sequence is CASSPASAANTEAFF. In nucleotides, the CDR3 is TGTGCCAGCTCACCCGCCTCGGCCGCGAACACTGAAGCTTTCTTT.

The CDR3 region is CASRVVGQETQYF. The CDR3 DNA sequence: TGCGCCAGTAGGGTAGTCGGACAAGAGACCCAGTACTTC. The genes are TRBV5-1 and TRBJ2-5, with D uncertain. Trimming stripped 8 bases from V and 2 bases from J, with 13 bases between. CDR1 and CDR2 from the germline V gene are SGHRS and YFSETQ. CDR3 length: 13 residues.

The CDR3 protein is CASSLSYRGHNEQFF. CDR3 nucleotides: TGTGCCAGCAGCTTATCGTACAGGGGCCACAATGAGCAGTTCTTC. The chain recombines TRBV5-6 with TRBJ2-1; 7 nucleotides line up with TRBD1. The CDR3 is made up of 15 amino acids. Germline V gives CDR1 SGHDT, CDR2 YYEEEE. V was clipped by 2 bases and J by 5 bases; unmatched bases: 7.

V and J are TRBV11-2 and TRBJ2-7, with TRBD2 matching over 7 bases. The CDR3 runs 15 residues. Germline-derived CDR1 and CDR2 are SGHAT and FQNNGV. The trim removed 3 bases at V and 0 bases at J, leaving 5 bases unmatched. The CDR3 here is CASSFGLGPSYEQYF. The DNA of the CDR3 is TGTGCCAGCAGCTTCGGACTAGGCCCCTCCTACGAGCAGTACTTC.

The chain recombines TRBV7-2 with TRBJ2-7; possible D gene TRBD1, 7 bases. Trimming cost V 8 bases and J 4 bases, with 15 bases left between them. CDR3 length: 13 residues. CDR1 and CDR2 (germline): SGHTA, FQGNSA. The CDR3 here is CASSTRGRYEQYF. The CDR3, as DNA: TGTGCCAGCTCCACCAGGGGGAGGTACGAGCAGTACTTC. Looking up the rest from reference TRBV7-2 and TRBJ2-7 gives the full variable domain: GAGVSQSPSNKVTEKGKDVELRCDPISGHTALYWYRQSLGQGLEFLIYFQGNSAPDKSGLPSDRFSAERTGGSVSTLTIQRTQQEDSAVYLCASSTRGRYEQYFGPGTRLTVT.

This chain uses TRBV10-3 with TRBJ2-7, with D perhaps matching TRBD2 (5 bases). The CDR3 totals 14 residues. Deletions cut 8 bases from V and 0 bases from J, with 14 bases between. Germline V gene sequence: CDR1 ENHRY, CDR2 SYGVKD. The CDR3 DNA reads as TGTGCCATCGCCCCCAGCGGTCTCTCCTACGAGCAGTACTTC. Its translation: CAIAPSGLSYEQYF.

V and J are TRBV15 and TRBJ2-5; D unresolved. The CDR3 covers 14 residues. Germline V gene data show CDR1 as LNHNV and CDR2 as YYDKDF (reference sequence). Trimming cost V 3 bases and J 0 bases, with 8 bases left between them. The DNA for the CDR3 is TGTGCCACCAGCAGGGACCCGTACCAAGAGACCCAGTACTTC. This codes for CATSRDPYQETQYF.